This T cell receptor (beta chain) was captured in a study of blood T cell repertoires in COVID-19. Across the whole study: Researchers got acute and convalescent COVID-19 samples from the United States, Italy and Spain. The analysed material was cDNA or gDNA that came from T cells, B-cell-depleted T cells, or PBMCs.

In its sample, this clone was seen once. The CDR3 contains 15 residues. Trimming shortened V by 0 bases and J by 5 bases, and 11 bases separated the two germline ends. Germline V gene sequence: CDR1 LNHNV, CDR2 YYDKDF (reference sequence). Per the original data handling: The assay estimated nucleated cells by amplifying reference gene primers. TCRdb's table, derived via immunoSEQ multiplex PCR, lists solely in-frame clones and lacks some. V, J and clone size were drawn from that table, and D and trimming were deduced from the DNA. The sample yields approximately 77,000 clones, roughly 85% seen once. Material for sequencing was peripheral blood. The receptor comes from a young man with acute or convalescent COVID-19. The chain joins TRBV15 to TRBJ1-5; D remains unclear. CDR3 in DNA: TGTGCCACCAGCAGAGATTATAGGGAGGATCAGCCCCAGCATTTT. This sequence encodes CATSRDYREDQPQHF.